These 25 T cell receptor beta chains were sequenced from one sample in a study of blood T cell repertoires in COVID-19. The assay was immunoSEQ multiplex PCR, and TCRdb's table has in-frame clones only and misses some. The sample yields approximately 390,000 clones, 88% seen once. The sequenced material came from PBMCs or T cells enriched from blood (not recorded which). The receptor source for this set is a woman aged 40-49 years with acute COVID-19.

The rearrangement links TRBV29-1 to TRBJ1-4; no clear D. Per the germline V gene, CDR1 is SQVTM and CDR2 is ANQGSEA. V lost 4 bases and J 0 bases, leaving 9 bases between the germline ends. The CDR3 totals 14 residues. The CDR3 DNA sequence: TGCAGCGTTGGTCCCGGTCCAACTAATGAAAAACTGTTTTTT. Amino acids: CSVGPGPTNEKLFF.

This chain connects TRBV5-1 to TRBJ1-4, with D possibly being TRBD1 (5 bases). Trimming removed 4 bases at V and 8 bases at J, with 15 bases between. CDR1 is SGHRS and CDR2 is YFSETQ in the germline V gene. The CDR3 is made up of 14 amino acids. The CDR3 loop is CASSPPGLQEKLFF. As DNA, the CDR3 is TGCGCCAGCAGCCCACCGGGACTACAAGAAAAACTGTTTTTT.

The chain links TRBV15 to TRBJ2-7; D might be TRBD2 (5 bases). The CDR3 totals 15 residues. Between the trimmed V and J ends, which lost 0 bases and 4 bases, there was a span of 13 bases. Germline V lookup: CDR1 LNHNV, CDR2 YYDKDF (reference sequence). In DNA, the CDR3 is TGTGCCACCAGCAGAGATCGTTCATCGGGGTACGAGCAGTACTTC. Translation: CATSRDRSSGYEQYF.

This chain joins TRBV2 and TRBJ1-3, with D possibly being TRBD1 (6 bases). The germline CDR1 and CDR2 sequences are SNHLY and FYNNEI. V lost 8 bases, J lost 2 bases, and 13 bases lay in between. The CDR3 has 14 residues. The CDR3 region has the DNA TGTGCCAGCCAGCAGGGGTCCCCTGGAAACACCATATATTTT. It codes for CASQQGSPGNTIYF.

The chain joins TRBV21-1 to TRBJ1-1; whether TRBD1, the table's D call, matches the DNA was not checked. TRBV21-1 is noted as a pseudogene. This CDR3 is 13 amino acids long. CDR3 bases: TGTGCCAGCAGCAACAGGGCGAACACTGAAGCTTTCTTT. Translation: CASSNRANTEAFF.

The chain has TRBV6-5 and TRBJ1-4; no clear D gene. V was trimmed by 6 bases and J by 3 bases, leaving 11 bases between them. Germline lookup yields CDR1 MNHEY and CDR2 SVGAGI. This CDR3 has 14 amino acids. As DNA, the CDR3 is TGTGCCAGCAGCCAAGACACTTCTAATGAAAAACTGTTTTTT. Translating it yields CASSQDTSNEKLFF.

The chain uses TRBV25-1 and TRBJ1-3; possibly TRBD1 for D (5 bases). Germline V gene sequence: CDR1 MGHDK, CDR2 SYGVNS. V was clipped by 0 bases and J by 4 bases, with 16 bases between them. This CDR3 has 17 residues. CDR3 bases: TGTGCCAGCAGTGAATACTTCCCCCAGGGATCCGGAAACACCATATATTTT. Translation gives CASSEYFPQGSGNTIYF.

The chain is built from TRBV9 and TRBJ2-7; 9 bases fit TRBD2. This CDR3 contains 14 residues. J gave up 1 base and V 6 bases, and 5 bases lay outside the gene matches. CDR1 is SGDLS and CDR2 is YYNGEE in the germline V gene. The CDR3 is CASTPLAGSYEQYF. DNA for the CDR3: TGTGCCAGCACCCCCCTAGCGGGATCCTACGAGCAGTACTTC. Supplemented by reference TRBV9 and TRBJ2-7, the full variable domain reads DSGVTQTPKHLITATGQRVTLRCSPRSGDLSVYWYQQSLDQGLQFLIQYYNGEERAKGNILERFSAQQFPDLHSELNLSSLELGDSALYFCASTPLAGSYEQYFGPGTRLTVT.

The rearrangement links TRBV5-1 to TRBJ1-1; 7 nucleotides line up with TRBD1. The CDR3 has 15 residues. Germline V gene lookup returns CDR1 SGHRS and CDR2 YFSETQ. J lost 4 bases, V lost 1 base, and 7 bases had no gene match. CDR3 DNA: TGCGCCAGCAGCTTGCCTGGGACAGAGACCACTGAAGCTTTCTTT. This sequence encodes CASSLPGTETTEAFF. The variable domain in full, completed from reference TRBV5-1 and TRBJ1-1, reads KAGVTQTPRYLIKTRGQQVTLSCSPISGHRSVSWYQQTPGQGLQFLFEYFSETQRNKGNFPGRFSGRQFSNSRSEMNVSTLELGDSALYLCASSLPGTETTEAFFGQGTRLTVV.

On this clone: One junction end disagrees with the germline gene, perhaps due to a read error. J is TRBJ2-7 and V is TRBV3-1 (or the pseudogene TRBV3-2); 7 nucleotides align to TRBD1. Looked up from germline, CDR1 is LGHDT and CDR2 is YNNKEL (reference sequence). The CDR3 runs to 13 residues. CDR3 coding DNA: TGTGCCAGCAGACAAGCAGGGGGCTACGAGCAGTACTTC. Amino acids: CASRQAGGYEQYF.

The J gene is TRBJ2-4, the V gene TRBV2; TRBD1 matches 9 bases. CDR1 and CDR2 (germline): SNHLY, FYNNEI. The CDR3 sequence is 16 residues long. The J segment lost 6 bases and the V segment lost 2 bases, leaving 8 bases of the junction unmatched. Written as DNA, the CDR3 is TGTGCCAGCAGTGAATGGGACAGGGTGGACGGAAACATTCAGTACTTC. It translates to CASSEWDRVDGNIQYF.

The chain recombines TRBV19 with TRBJ1-5, with a tentative D call TRBD1 (6 bases). Trimming cost V 7 bases and J 1 base, with 14 bases left between them. CDR1 and CDR2 (germline): LNHDA, SQIVND (reference sequence). This CDR3 contains 15 residues. CDR3 region: CASNWGLVSNQPQHF. In DNA form, the CDR3 reads TGTGCCAGTAACTGGGGGCTTGTAAGCAATCAGCCCCAGCATTTT.

The chain carries TRBV7-8 and TRBJ2-7, with a possible D match to TRBD1 (6 bases). Between the trimmed V and J ends, which lost 5 bases and 3 bases, there was a span of 14 bases. CDR3 size: 14 residues. Per the germline V gene, CDR1 is SGHVS and CDR2 is FQNEAQ. CDR3 DNA: TGTGCCAGCAGCCGAACACAGGGAAACTACGAGCAGTACTTC. This translates into CASSRTQGNYEQYF.

This clone was observed a few times. The chain joins TRBV5-1 to TRBJ1-1, with a possible D match to TRBD1 (5 bases). The CDR3 has 14 amino acids. CDR1 SGHRS and CDR2 YFSETQ come from the germline V gene. V was pared by 4 bases and J by 5 bases, with 15 bases between. The CDR3 loop is CASSPGTTETEAFF. CDR3 sequence (DNA): TGCGCCAGCAGCCCCGGGACTACTGAGACTGAAGCTTTCTTT.

This sequence joins TRBV9 and TRBJ2-3; TRBD2 agrees at 11 bases. V shed 3 bases, J shed 1 base, and the junction held 4 bases outside the gene matches. The V gene's germline CDR1 is SGDLS and CDR2 YYNGEE. This CDR3 has 16 amino acids. The CDR3 sequence is CASSASLAGGTDTQYF. DNA for the CDR3: TGTGCCAGCAGCGCCTCACTAGCGGGGGGCACAGATACGCAGTATTTT.

The chain carries TRBV7-2 and TRBJ1-2; no firm D call. The CDR3 totals 15 residues. V was cut by 7 bases and J by 7 bases, with 22 bases left in between. Germline CDR1 and CDR2: SGHTA and FQGNSA. The CDR3 DNA reads TGTGCCAGCACGGGAACGGGGTCGGCTATTGGTGGCTACACCTTC. Translating it yields CASTGTGSAIGGYTF.

This clone occurred a few times. The chain couples TRBV30 to TRBJ1-4; no clear D. V was pared by 1 base and J by 2 bases, with 14 bases between. CDR3 length: 16 residues. Germline assignment: CDR1 GTSNPN and CDR2 SVGIG (reference sequence). The CDR3: CAWSASLGRTNEKLFF. The DNA for the CDR3 is TGTGCCTGGAGTGCTTCTCTAGGGAGGACTAATGAAAAACTGTTTTTT.

The rearrangement uses TRBV29-1 and TRBJ1-2, with D perhaps TRBD1 (6 bases). The V end lost 6 bases, the J end lost 6 bases, and 17 bases lay between the germline ends. Germline loops: CDR1 SQVTM, CDR2 ANQGSEA. The CDR3 is 13 residues long. The CDR3 loop is CSVPLQGSDGYTF. The CDR3 DNA follows: TGCAGCGTACCGTTACAGGGTTCGGATGGCTACACCTTC.

The sample holds many counts of this clone. The V gene is TRBV29-1, the J gene TRBJ1-1; D gene uncertain. The CDR3 is made up of 10 amino acids. CDR1 and CDR2 from the germline V gene are SQVTM and ANQGSEA. The V and J ends lost 7 bases and 2 bases respectively, with 5 bases between them. CDR3 sequence: CSAGNTEAFF. DNA for the CDR3: TGCAGCGCCGGTAACACTGAAGCTTTCTTT.

V gene TRBV29-1 combines with J gene TRBJ1-1; D might be TRBD1 (5 bases). CDR1 is SQVTM and CDR2 is ANQGSEA in the germline V gene. This CDR3 is built from 13 residues. V gave up 6 bases and J gave up 1 base, with 12 bases separating them. Written as DNA, the CDR3 is TGCAGCGTGAGCCACGGGGGGAACACTGAAGCTTTCTTT. Translating it yields CSVSHGGNTEAFF.

J is TRBJ2-1 and V is TRBV2, with 8 positions matching TRBD2. After removal of 7 bases from V and 10 bases from J, the junction contained 3 bases not matched to a gene. The CDR3 is 11 residues long. Germline V lookup: CDR1 SNHLY, CDR2 FYNNEI. CDR3 residues: CASKIAGEQFF. In nucleotides, the CDR3 is TGTGCCAGCAAGATAGCGGGGGAGCAGTTCTTC.

The V and J genes are TRBV14 and TRBJ1-3; 7 positions match TRBD1. Germline assignment: CDR1 SGHDN and CDR2 FVKESK. The CDR3 totals 16 residues. Germline trimming cut 0 bases from V and 3 bases from J; bases unmatched to any gene: 5. The DNA of the CDR3 is TGTGCCAGCAGCCAAGAAGGAGGGGGCTTTGGAAACACCATATATTTT. Amino acid sequence: CASSQEGGGFGNTIYF.

This chain joins TRBV14 and TRBJ1-1; D gene uncertain. Trimming took 1 base from V and 4 from J, leaving 7 bases between them. CDR1 and CDR2 from the germline V gene are SGHDN and FVKESK. The CDR3 totals 13 residues. CDR3 nucleotides: TGTGCCAGCAGCCAAGGGGCTGGCACTGAAGCTTTCTTT. Amino acids: CASSQGAGTEAFF.

This rearrangement joins TRBV9 to TRBJ1-2; no firm D call. Trimming shortened V by 4 bases and J by 1 base, and 14 bases separated the two germline ends. The V gene's germline CDR1 is SGDLS and CDR2 YYNGEE. The CDR3 has 15 residues. Here the CDR3 reads CASSPSYSGNYGYTF. DNA for the CDR3: TGTGCCAGCAGCCCTTCATACAGCGGTAACTATGGCTACACCTTC. Filled out from reference TRBV9 and TRBJ1-2, the complete variable domain reads DSGVTQTPKHLITATGQRVTLRCSPRSGDLSVYWYQQSLDQGLQFLIQYYNGEERAKGNILERFSAQQFPDLHSELNLSSLELGDSALYFCASSPSYSGNYGYTFGSGTRLTVV.

In this sample, this clone turned up once. The J gene is TRBJ1-1, the V gene TRBV12-3 or TRBV12-4; D gene uncertain. The ends were cut back, 0 bases at V and 8 bases at J, with 7 bases in the middle. This CDR3 is 12 amino acids long. Written as DNA, the CDR3 is TGTGCCAGCAGTTTAGCGCGAGGGGAAGCTTTCTTT. Protein product: CASSLARGEAFF.